This T cell receptor beta chain is from a study of cytomegalovirus exposure and HLA in healthy donors. Study-wide points: Most TCR sequences proved rare, with some public TCRs found in many donors.

The PCR had 60 Vbeta and 13 Jbeta primers. Method: immunoSEQ multiplex PCR; TCRdb's copy keeps in-frame clones and lacks some. Among under 200,000 clones listed, approximately 78% were seen once. Per germline, CDR1 MNHEY and CDR2 SVGAGI. Trimming removed 5 bases at V and 5 bases at J, with 10 bases between. This CDR3 region has 12 residues. Notes on this clone: What it binds is not known.

Material: PBMCs. The clonotype was recovered from a woman younger than 30 in good health and CMV-seronegative. This sequence joins TRBV6-5 and TRBJ2-7; a weak D match, TRBD1 (6 bases). The CDR3 loop reads CASSQQGDEQYF. The DNA for the CDR3 is TGTGCCAGCAGTCAACAGGGCGACGAGCAGTACTTC.